This TCR beta chain was documented in a study of graft-versus-host responses after intestinal transplantation. Study-level information: Each of the recipients got a multivisceral, liver-intestinal, or isolated intestinal transplant. Tacrolimus and steroids were given for about 3 years to all recipients after anti-thymocyte globulin induction.

Clones were read by immunoSEQ multiplex PCR, and TCRdb kept only the in-frame ones, dropping some. The sample has approximately 58,000 clones; about 90% are singletons. In the case of this clone: Its antigen remains unknown.

In germline, CDR1 is SGHVS, CDR2 FNYEAQ. This CDR3 has 16 residues. V lost 4 bases and J lost 4; bases outside the gene matches: 7. Study-level results: Graft-donor T cell macrochimerism coincided with high graft-versus-host to host-versus-graft clonal ratios in allografts.

Source: PBMCs, taken 26 days after transplant. The clonotype originates from a human patient who received an intestinal transplant, so some T cells may come from the graft donor. The chain combines TRBV7-6 with TRBJ1-5; 10 positions match TRBD1. In DNA, the CDR3 is TGTGCCAGCAGCTCTGGACAGGGGGTAGGTAATCAGCCCCAGCATTTT. Translated, it gives CASSSGQGVGNQPQHF.